In this sample, the clone carrying this T cell receptor beta chain turned up a few times. Its antigen is undetermined. This specimen belongs to a study of T-cell reconstitution after alpha-beta-depleted transplantation in children. Whole-study findings and limits: Several hundred rapidly expanded clones from non-depleted graft cells reportedly supplied alpha-beta T cells about two months post-transplant. Where some patients showed high TCRbeta diversity at day 60, it came from recipient T cells and thymic progenitors that had survived. When one year had passed after transplant, most T-cell counts and diversity came from newly produced T cells.

Library preparation (for TCRbeta) was performed with unique molecular identifiers. TCRdb re-called the PCR reads with MiXCR, one entry per CDR3 protein. This table has 500,000 to 600,000 distinct CDR3 sequences, about a quarter appearing once. CDR3 size: 12 residues. V was trimmed by 2 bases and J by 12 bases, leaving 14 bases between them. Germline-derived CDR1 and CDR2 are DFQATT and SNEGSKA (reference sequence). The material was PBMCs, obtained before TCRalphabeta/CD19-depleted stem cell transplant. The clonotype comes from a boy in the first two years of life with Wiskott-Aldrich syndrome, due to receive a stem cell transplant. The rearrangement links TRBV20-1 to TRBJ1-3, with D hard to call. CDR3 amino acids: CSARRLEAYIYF. In DNA form, the CDR3 reads TGCAGTGCTAGACGTCTGGAGGCCTACATATATTTT.